This T cell receptor (beta chain) came from a study of blood T cell repertoires in COVID-19. Study overall: Some COVID-19 samples were acute and others convalescent; all came from the United States, Italy and Spain.

This table comes from immunoSEQ multiplex PCR, and its TCRdb copy is limited to in-frame clones, with some not included. The data contain about 190,000 clones, about 87% of them singletons. Germline loops: CDR1 MNHEY, CDR2 SVGEGT. V shed 2 bases and J 4 bases; nucleotides not matched to a gene: 8. The CDR3 totals 15 residues. This clone occurred once. The receptor was derived from a woman in her sixties or seventies with COVID-19, enrolled during active disease. The sequenced sample consisted of peripheral blood. The chain joins TRBV6-2 or TRBV6-3 to TRBJ2-7; 7 nucleotides line up with TRBD1. CDR3 amino acids: CASSYGRTGTYEQYF. The CDR3 DNA sequence: TGTGCCAGCAGTTACGGTCGGACAGGTACTTACGAGCAGTACTTC.